This TCR beta chain derives from a study of control samples from healthy donors and cancer patients. Method: immunoSEQ multiplex PCR; TCRdb's copy keeps in-frame clones and lacks some. The sample includes around 110,000 clones, roughly 93% of them seen just once. The CDR3 extends over 14 amino acids. Germline CDR1 and CDR2: LNHDA and SQIVND (reference sequence). The V gene lost 5 bases and the J gene lost 6 bases, with 13 bases spanning the gap. The V gene is TRBV19, the J gene TRBJ2-2, with a tentative D call TRBD2 (5 bases). This sequence was found in a man younger than 40 in good health. Sequenced input: blood. Here the CDR3 DNA reads TGTGCCAGTAGTCAATCGGAGGTATCCGGGGAGCTGTTTTTT. It is translated as CASSQSEVSGELFF.